Listed here are 2 T cell receptor beta chains from one sample, sequenced in a study of T cells in Graves' hyperthyroidism and ophthalmopathy. From RNA transcripts, TCR beta CDR3 regions were amplified. A set of HTBI primers served as the primers for a first-round RT-PCR of the TCR CDR3. TCRdb re-analysed the multiplex PCR reads in MiXCR, keeping a single row per CDR3 protein. The data hold hundreds of thousands of distinct CDR3 sequences, with 14% observed a single time. The sample was blood. These receptors were collected from a woman aged 18-29 years with Graves' hyperthyroidism.

The sample holds many counts of this clonotype. This sequence joins TRBV28 and TRBJ2-7, with 8 bases identical to TRBD2. The germline gives CDR1 MDHEN, CDR2 SYDVKM. The J segment lost 3 bases and the V segment lost 3 bases, leaving 10 bases of the junction unmatched. The CDR3 is made up of 16 amino acids. The CDR3 DNA is TGTGCCAGCAGTTTCCAAGCCGGGAGGGCCTTCTACGAGCAGTACTTC. Protein sequence: CASSFQAGRAFYEQYF.

This clonotype was seen at least ten times. This rearrangement joins TRBV13 to TRBJ1-3; D remains ambiguous. Germline-derived CDR1 and CDR2 are PRHDT and FYEKMQ (reference sequence). The CDR3 contains 12 residues. Between the trimmed V and J ends, which lost 4 bases and 4 bases, there was a span of 5 bases. The CDR3 here is CASSWAGNTIYF. The CDR3, as DNA: TGTGCCAGCAGCTGGGCAGGAAACACCATATATTTT. The full variable domain, rest sourced from reference TRBV13 and TRBJ1-3, is AAGVIQSPRHLIKEKRETATLKCYPIPRHDTVYWYQQGPGQDPQFLISFYEKMQSDKGSIPDRFSAQQFSDYHSELNMSSLELGDSALYFCASSWAGNTIYFGEGSWLTVV.